This T cell receptor beta chain is from a study of blood T cell repertoires in COVID-19. Across the study: Samples representing acute and convalescent COVID-19 were sourced from the United States, Italy and Spain. Sources were T cells, B-cell-depleted T cells, or PBMCs; the material itself was cDNA or gDNA.

Germline V lookup: CDR1 SGHRS, CDR2 YFSETQ. The CDR3 has 14 amino acids. After removal of 4 bases from V and 4 bases from J, the junction contained 5 bases not matched to a gene. In the original processing: Counts of nucleated cells, estimated from reference gene primer amplification, were obtained. Assay: immunoSEQ multiplex PCR; the TCRdb copy retains only in-frame clones and omits some. V and J calls plus clone size are reproduced from that table; the DNA served to infer D and trimming. Of under 50,000 clones listed, around 70% are singletons. This TCR was sampled from a man older than 75 with acute or convalescent COVID-19. The material sequenced was peripheral blood. The chain joins TRBV5-1 to TRBJ1-2; 9 bases match TRBD1. The CDR3 DNA sequence: TGCGCCAGCAGCCCGACAGGGGGGGCCTATGGCTACACCTTC. Its protein is CASSPTGGAYGYTF.